The T cell receptor beta chain under discussion was sequenced for a study of blood T cell repertoires in COVID-19. Turning to the study itself: COVID-19 samples collected from the United States, Italy and Spain covered acute and convalescent phases. The analysed material was cDNA or gDNA that came from T cells, B-cell-depleted T cells, or PBMCs.

This clone has only one observation. In germline, CDR1 is SGHTA, CDR2 FQGNSA. This CDR3 region has 13 residues. V was pared by 4 bases and J by 7 bases, with 7 bases of the junction left unmatched. Original handling: By means of reference gene primer amplification, nucleated cell counts were estimated. Using immunoSEQ multiplex PCR, the repertoire was profiled, and TCRdb retains in-frame clones only, with some absent. For V, J and clone size, that table is used; D and trimming come from the DNA. The sample has about 240,000 clones, 75% to 85% seen once. The specimen sequenced was peripheral blood. The chain has TRBV7-2 and TRBJ2-7, with 7 bases fitting TRBD1. The source is a woman between 55 and 75 years old with active or convalescent COVID-19. The CDR3 coding sequence is TGTGCCAGCAGCTCTCGACAGGGTAGAGAGCAGTACTTC. Encoded protein: CASSSRQGREQYF.